The next 8 T cell receptor beta chains were all read from a single sample in a study of control samples from healthy donors and cancer patients. TCRdb's copy holds only in-frame clones and misses some; the assay was immunoSEQ multiplex PCR. The sample has around 190,000 clones; roughly 90% are singletons. The sample comprised blood. The receptors shown here come from a woman between 50 and 59 years old in good health.

This clone has just a few counts. The V and J genes are TRBV6-5 and TRBJ1-1, with D perhaps TRBD1 (6 bases). V was trimmed by 6 bases and J by 10 bases, leaving 15 bases between them. Per the germline V gene, CDR1 is MNHEY and CDR2 is SVGAGI. The CDR3 contains 12 residues. The CDR3 reads CASRNRESGAFF. The CDR3 nucleotides read TGTGCCAGCAGAAACAGGGAGAGTGGAGCTTTCTTT.

The rearrangement links TRBV7-8 to TRBJ2-7; TRBD2 matches at 12 bases. Trimming cost V 4 bases and J 3 bases; bases outside gene matches: 1. The CDR3 consists of 14 residues. Germline CDR1 SGHVS, CDR2 FQNEAQ. The CDR3 sequence: CASSSSGRVYEQYF. In DNA form, the CDR3 reads TGTGCCAGCAGCTCTAGCGGGAGGGTCTACGAGCAGTACTTC.

This clone was recorded only once. The V and J genes are TRBV19 and TRBJ2-5; weak D call: TRBD1 (5 bases). The CDR3 covers 12 residues. Germline loops: CDR1 LNHDA, CDR2 SQIVND (reference sequence). The germline V and J ends were trimmed by 3 bases and 5 bases, with 7 bases remaining between them. As DNA, the CDR3 is TGTGCCAGTAGTATGGGGCGGGAGACCCAGTACTTC. Protein product: CASSMGRETQYF.

The rearrangement uses TRBV6-5 and TRBJ1-1, with TRBD1 matching 7 bases. Germline V gives CDR1 MNHEY, CDR2 SVGAGI. This CDR3 has 15 amino acids. The ends lost 8 bases at V and 0 bases at J; junction bases unmatched: 9. The DNA for the CDR3 is TGTGCCAGCCGAAAAACGGGACAGATGAACACTGAAGCTTTCTTT. This sequence encodes CASRKTGQMNTEAFF.

This clone was observed once. The V call is TRBV7-2, the J call TRBJ2-7; TRBD1 aligns across 11 bases. The CDR3 covers 15 residues. The germline gives CDR1 SGHTA, CDR2 FQGNSA. Trimming at V came to 3 bases and at J to 4 bases, leaving 5 bases not matched to a gene. As DNA, the CDR3 is TGTGCCAGCAGCTTGTGGGACAGGGGGGATTACGAGCAGTACTTC. Encoded protein: CASSLWDRGDYEQYF.

This chain uses TRBV24-1 with TRBJ2-1; 8 bases agree with TRBD2. This CDR3 spans 16 amino acids. J lost 2 bases, V lost 5 bases, and 7 bases had no gene match. Germline CDR1 is KGHDR and CDR2 is SFDVKD. The CDR3 sequence: CATSGLSGGTYNEQFF. The CDR3 nucleotides are TGTGCCACCAGTGGTCTAAGCGGGGGAACCTACAATGAGCAGTTCTTC.

This chain uses TRBV28 with TRBJ1-6; no firm D call. Germline values: CDR1 MDHEN, CDR2 SYDVKM. The V end lost 3 bases, the J end lost 7 bases, and 13 bases lay between the germline ends. The CDR3 contains 15 residues. The CDR3 loop reads CASSFDPETNSPLHF. CDR3 bases: TGTGCCAGCAGTTTCGACCCCGAAACAAATTCACCCCTCCACTTT. Full variable domain (remainder filled in from reference TRBV28 and TRBJ1-6): DVKVTQSSRYLVKRTGEKVFLECVQDMDHENMFWYRQDPGLGLRLIYFSYDVKMKEKGDIPEGYSVSREKKERFSLILESASTNQTSMYLCASSFDPETNSPLHFGNGTRLTVT.

This chain links TRBV28 with TRBJ1-4, with D tentatively TRBD1 (5 bases). Per the germline V gene, CDR1 is MDHEN and CDR2 is SYDVKM. CDR3 length: 14 amino acids. V lost 6 bases and J 8 bases, leaving 16 bases between the germline ends. CDR3 amino acids: CASSRRGGMEKLFF. In DNA, the CDR3 is TGTGCCAGCAGCCGAAGGGGCGGCATGGAAAAACTGTTTTTT.